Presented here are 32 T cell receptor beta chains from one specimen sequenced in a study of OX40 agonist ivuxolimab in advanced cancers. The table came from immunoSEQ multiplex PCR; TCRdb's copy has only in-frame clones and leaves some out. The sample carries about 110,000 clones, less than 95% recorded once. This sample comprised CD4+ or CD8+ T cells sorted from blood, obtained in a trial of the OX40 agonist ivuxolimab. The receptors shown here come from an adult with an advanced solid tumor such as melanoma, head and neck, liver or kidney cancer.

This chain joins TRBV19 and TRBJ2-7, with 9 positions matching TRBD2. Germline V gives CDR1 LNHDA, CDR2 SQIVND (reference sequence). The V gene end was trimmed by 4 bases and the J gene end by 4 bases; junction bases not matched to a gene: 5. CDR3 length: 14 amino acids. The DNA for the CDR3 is TGTGCCAGTAGTACGAAACTAGCGGGTTACGAGCAGTACTTC. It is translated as CASSTKLAGYEQYF.

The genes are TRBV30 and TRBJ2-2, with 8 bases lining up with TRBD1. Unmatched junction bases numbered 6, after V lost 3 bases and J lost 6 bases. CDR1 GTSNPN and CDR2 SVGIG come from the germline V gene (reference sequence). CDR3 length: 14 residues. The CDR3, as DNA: TGTGCCTGGAGGCAGGGGGCGAGGGCCGGGGAGCTGTTTTTT. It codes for CAWRQGARAGELFF.

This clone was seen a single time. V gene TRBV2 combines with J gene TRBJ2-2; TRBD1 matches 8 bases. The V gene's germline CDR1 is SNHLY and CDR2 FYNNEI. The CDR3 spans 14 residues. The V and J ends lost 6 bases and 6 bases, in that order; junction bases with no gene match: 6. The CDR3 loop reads CASSHRGYAGELFF. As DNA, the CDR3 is TGTGCCAGCAGCCACAGGGGGTACGCCGGGGAGCTGTTTTTT.

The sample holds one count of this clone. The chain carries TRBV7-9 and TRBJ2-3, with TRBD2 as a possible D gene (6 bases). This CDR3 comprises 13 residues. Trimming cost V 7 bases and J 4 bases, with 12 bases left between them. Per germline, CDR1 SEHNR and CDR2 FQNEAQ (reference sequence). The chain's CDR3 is CASTGLAPDTQYF. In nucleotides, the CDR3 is TGTGCCAGCACCGGCCTAGCGCCAGATACGCAGTATTTT.

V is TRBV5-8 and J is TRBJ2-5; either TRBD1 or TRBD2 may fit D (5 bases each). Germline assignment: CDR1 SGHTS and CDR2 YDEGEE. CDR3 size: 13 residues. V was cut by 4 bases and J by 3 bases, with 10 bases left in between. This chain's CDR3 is CASSGWGKETQYF. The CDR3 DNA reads TGTGCCAGCAGCGGTTGGGGGAAAGAGACCCAGTACTTC.

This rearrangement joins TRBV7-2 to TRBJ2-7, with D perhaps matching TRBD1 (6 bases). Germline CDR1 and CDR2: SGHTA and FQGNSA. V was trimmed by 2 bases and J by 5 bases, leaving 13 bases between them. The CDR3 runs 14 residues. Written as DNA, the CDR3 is TGTGCCAGCAGCTTATATACAGGGCTGGACGAGCAGTACTTC. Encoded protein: CASSLYTGLDEQYF.

The CDR3 coding sequence is TGTGCCAGCAGTGGAGGGGGTCCGGGTTCTACGCAGTATTTT. Translating it yields CASSGGGPGSTQYF. The gene calls are TRBV6-4 and TRBJ2-3; D is possibly TRBD1 (6 bases). The CDR3 runs 14 residues. V shed 4 bases and J shed 8 bases, with 16 bases lying between them. Germline CDR1 and CDR2: MRHNA and SNTAGT.

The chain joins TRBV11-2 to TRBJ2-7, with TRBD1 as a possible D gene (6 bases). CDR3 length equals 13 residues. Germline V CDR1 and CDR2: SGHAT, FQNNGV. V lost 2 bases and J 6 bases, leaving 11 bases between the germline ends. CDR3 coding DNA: TGTGCCAGCAGCTTAAGGGGGAACGGCGAGCAGTACTTC. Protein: CASSLRGNGEQYF. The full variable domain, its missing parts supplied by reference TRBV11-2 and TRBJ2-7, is EAGVAQSPRYKIIEKRQSVAFWCNPISGHATLYWYQQILGQGPKLLIQFQNNGVVDDSQLPKDRFSAERLKGVDSTLKIQPAKLEDSAVYLCASSLRGNGEQYFGPGTRLTVT.

In DNA, the CDR3 is TGTGCCAGCTCACCACAAGAGGCTATGAACACTGAAGCTTTCTTT. Its translation: CASSPQEAMNTEAFF. The rearrangement links TRBV18 to TRBJ1-1; D unclear. This CDR3 region has 15 residues. V was shortened by 1 base and J by 0 bases, with 9 bases between the two germline ends. The germline gives CDR1 KGHSH, CDR2 LQKENI.

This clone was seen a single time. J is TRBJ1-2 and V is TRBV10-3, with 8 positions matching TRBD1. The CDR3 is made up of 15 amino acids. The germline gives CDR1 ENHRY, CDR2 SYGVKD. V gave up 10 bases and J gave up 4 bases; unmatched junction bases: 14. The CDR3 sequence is CASDRGLGRAYGYTF. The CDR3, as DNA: TGTGCCAGCGACAGGGGATTGGGTCGGGCCTATGGCTACACCTTC.

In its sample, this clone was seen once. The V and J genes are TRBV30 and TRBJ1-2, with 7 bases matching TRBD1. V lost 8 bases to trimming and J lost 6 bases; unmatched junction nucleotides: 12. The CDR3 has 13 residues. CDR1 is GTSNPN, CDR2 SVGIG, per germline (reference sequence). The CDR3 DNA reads TGTGCCGGATTCGACAGGGAAAGACATGGCTACACCTTC. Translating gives CAGFDRERHGYTF.

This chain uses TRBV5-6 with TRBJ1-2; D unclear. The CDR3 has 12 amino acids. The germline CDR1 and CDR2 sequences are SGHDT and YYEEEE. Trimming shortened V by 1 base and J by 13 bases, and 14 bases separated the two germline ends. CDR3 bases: TGTGCCAGCAGCTTGTGGGCCGCCAGTTTCACCTTC. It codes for CASSLWAASFTF.

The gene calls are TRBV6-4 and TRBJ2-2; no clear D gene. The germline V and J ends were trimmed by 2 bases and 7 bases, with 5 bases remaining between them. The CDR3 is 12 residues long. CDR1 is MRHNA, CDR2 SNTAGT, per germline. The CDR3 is CASSDRYGELFF. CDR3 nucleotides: TGTGCCAGCAGTGACCGGTACGGGGAGCTGTTTTTT.

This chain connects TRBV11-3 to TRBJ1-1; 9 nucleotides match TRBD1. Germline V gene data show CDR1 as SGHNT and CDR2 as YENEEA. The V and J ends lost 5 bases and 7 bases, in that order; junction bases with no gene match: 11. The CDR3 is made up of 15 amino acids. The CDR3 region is CASSPSGTGIGEAFF. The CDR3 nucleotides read TGTGCCAGCAGCCCTAGTGGGACAGGGATTGGTGAAGCTTTCTTT. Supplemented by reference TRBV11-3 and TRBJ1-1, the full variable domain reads EAGVVQSPRYKIIEKKQPVAFWCNPISGHNTLYWYLQNLGQGPELLIRYENEEAVDDSQLPKDRFSAERLKGVDSTLKIQPAELGDSAVYLCASSPSGTGIGEAFFGQGTRLTVV.

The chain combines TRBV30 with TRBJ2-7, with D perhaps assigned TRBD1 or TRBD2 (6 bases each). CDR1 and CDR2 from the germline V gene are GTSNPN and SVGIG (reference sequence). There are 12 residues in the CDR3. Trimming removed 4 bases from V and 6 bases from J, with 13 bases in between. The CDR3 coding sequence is TGTGCCTGGACCTTTTCGGGGGCCGAGCAGTACTTC. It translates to CAWTFSGAEQYF.

CDR3 DNA sequence: TGCGCCAGCAGCTTGCCTGGGCCGAACACTGAAGCTTTCTTT. As protein: CASSLPGPNTEAFF. This chain joins TRBV5-1 and TRBJ1-1; D not resolved. The CDR3 length is 14 residues. V was clipped by 1 base and J by 1 base, with 8 bases between them. CDR1 and CDR2 from the germline V gene are SGHRS and YFSETQ.

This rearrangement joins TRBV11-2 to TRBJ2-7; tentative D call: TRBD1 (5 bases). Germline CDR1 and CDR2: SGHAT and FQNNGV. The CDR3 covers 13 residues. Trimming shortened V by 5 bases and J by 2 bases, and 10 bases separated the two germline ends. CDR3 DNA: TGTGCCAGCAGCCTTTTAGGGGCCTACGAGCAGTACTTC. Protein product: CASSLLGAYEQYF.

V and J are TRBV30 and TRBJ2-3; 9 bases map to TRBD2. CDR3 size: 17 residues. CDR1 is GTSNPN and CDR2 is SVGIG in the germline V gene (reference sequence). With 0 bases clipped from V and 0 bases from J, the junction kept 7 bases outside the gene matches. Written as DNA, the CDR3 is TGTGCCTGGAGTGTAGGGCTAGCGGGGTCTAGCACAGATACGCAGTATTTT. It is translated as CAWSVGLAGSSTDTQYF.

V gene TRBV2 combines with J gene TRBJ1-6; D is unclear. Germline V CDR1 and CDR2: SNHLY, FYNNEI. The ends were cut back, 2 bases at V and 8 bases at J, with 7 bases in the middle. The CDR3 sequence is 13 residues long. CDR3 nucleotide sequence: TGTGCCAGCAGTGAATCTTGGGATTCACCCCTCCACTTT. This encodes CASSESWDSPLHF.

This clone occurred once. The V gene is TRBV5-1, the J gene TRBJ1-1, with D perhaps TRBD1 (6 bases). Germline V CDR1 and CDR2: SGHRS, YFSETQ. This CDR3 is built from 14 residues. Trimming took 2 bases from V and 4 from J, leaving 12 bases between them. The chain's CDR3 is CASSFGTGSTEAFF. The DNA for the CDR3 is TGCGCCAGCAGCTTTGGTACAGGGTCCACTGAAGCTTTCTTT.

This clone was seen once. CDR3 loop: CASSPPTRTSTDTQYF. The CDR3 DNA reads TGTGCCAGCTCACCACCTACCCGGACTAGCACAGATACGCAGTATTTT. The chain couples TRBV18 to TRBJ2-3; TRBD2 might be the D (5 bases). Per the germline V gene, CDR1 is KGHSH and CDR2 is LQKENI. The CDR3 covers 16 residues. The V and J ends lost 0 bases and 0 bases respectively, with 10 bases between them.

This CDR3 reads CASSGTGQGYGYTF. Here the CDR3 DNA reads TGTGCCAGCAGCGGGACGGGACAGGGATATGGCTACACCTTC. The V and J genes are TRBV11-2 and TRBJ1-2; 9 bases align to TRBD1. Trimming removed 5 bases from V and 5 bases from J; junction bases left unmatched: 6. CDR3 size: 14 residues. The germline V gene has CDR1 SGHAT and CDR2 FQNNGV.

The chain's CDR3 is CASSIQEGGGYNEQFF. CDR3 bases: TGTGCCAGTAGTATCCAGGAGGGCGGGGGGTACAATGAGCAGTTCTTC. The chain recombines TRBV19 with TRBJ2-1; 8 nucleotides agree with TRBD2. The V segment lost 3 bases and the J segment 4 bases; nucleotides outside the gene matches: 8. The CDR3 runs to 16 residues. CDR1 is LNHDA, CDR2 SQIVND, per germline (reference sequence).

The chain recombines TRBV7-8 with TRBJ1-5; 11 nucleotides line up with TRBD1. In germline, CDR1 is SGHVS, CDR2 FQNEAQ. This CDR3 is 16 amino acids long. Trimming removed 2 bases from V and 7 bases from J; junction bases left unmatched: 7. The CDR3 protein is CASSLLGTGGQQPQHF. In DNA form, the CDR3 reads TGTGCCAGCAGCTTATTAGGGACAGGGGGTCAGCAGCCCCAGCATTTT.

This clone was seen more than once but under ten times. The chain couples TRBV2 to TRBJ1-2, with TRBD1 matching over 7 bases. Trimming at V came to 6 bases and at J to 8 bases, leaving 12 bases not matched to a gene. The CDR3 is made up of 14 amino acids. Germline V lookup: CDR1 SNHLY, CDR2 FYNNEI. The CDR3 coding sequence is TGTGCCAGCAGGTCTGGGACAGCCATGGGAGGCTACACCTTC. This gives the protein CASRSGTAMGGYTF.

The CDR3 region is CASGASGRGEQFF. CDR3 sequence (DNA): TGTGCCAGCGGGGCTAGCGGGAGGGGTGAGCAGTTCTTC. This sequence joins TRBV6-5 and TRBJ2-1; TRBD2 agrees at 12 bases. The CDR3 runs to 13 residues. The trim removed 8 bases at V and 9 bases at J, leaving 5 bases unmatched. Germline-derived CDR1 and CDR2 are MNHEY and SVGAGI.

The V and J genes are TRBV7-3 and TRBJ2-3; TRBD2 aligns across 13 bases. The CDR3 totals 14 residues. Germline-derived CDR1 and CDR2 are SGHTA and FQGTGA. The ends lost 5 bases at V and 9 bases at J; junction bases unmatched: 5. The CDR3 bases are TGTGCCAGCAGCGGGGGACTAGCGGGAAGAACGCAGTATTTT. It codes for CASSGGLAGRTQYF.

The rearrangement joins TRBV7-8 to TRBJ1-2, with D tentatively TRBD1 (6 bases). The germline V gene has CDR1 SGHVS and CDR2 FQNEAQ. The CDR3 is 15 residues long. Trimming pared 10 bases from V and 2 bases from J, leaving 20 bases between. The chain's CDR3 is CATLPGAGRNYGYTF. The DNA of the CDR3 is TGTGCCACCCTCCCGGGGGCTGGACGGAACTATGGCTACACCTTC.

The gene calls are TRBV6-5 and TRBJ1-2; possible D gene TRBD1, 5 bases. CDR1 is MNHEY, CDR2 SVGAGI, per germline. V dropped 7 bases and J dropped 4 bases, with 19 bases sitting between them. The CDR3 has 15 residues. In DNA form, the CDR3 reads TGTGCCAGCACCACGGGGTGGCGGCAGGGCTATGGCTACACCTTC. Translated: CASTTGWRQGYGYTF.

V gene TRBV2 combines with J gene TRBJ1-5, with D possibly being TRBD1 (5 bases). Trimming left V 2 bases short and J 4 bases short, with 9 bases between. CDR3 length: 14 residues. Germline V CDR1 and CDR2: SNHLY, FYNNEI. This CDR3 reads CASSESEGNQPQHF. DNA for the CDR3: TGTGCCAGCAGTGAATCGGAGGGGAATCAGCCCCAGCATTTT.

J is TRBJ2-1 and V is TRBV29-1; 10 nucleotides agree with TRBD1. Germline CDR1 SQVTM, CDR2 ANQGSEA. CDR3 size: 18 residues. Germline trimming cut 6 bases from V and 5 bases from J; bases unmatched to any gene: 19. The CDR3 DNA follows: TGCAGCGTCGACCGCCCCCGGGACAGGGGATATCGGGACAATGAGCAGTTCTTC. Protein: CSVDRPRDRGYRDNEQFF.

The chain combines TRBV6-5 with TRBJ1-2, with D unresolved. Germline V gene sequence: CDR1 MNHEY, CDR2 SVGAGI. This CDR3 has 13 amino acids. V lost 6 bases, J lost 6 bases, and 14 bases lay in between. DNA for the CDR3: TGTGCCAGCAGCGGACCGACGGAGAATGGCTACACCTTC. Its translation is CASSGPTENGYTF.